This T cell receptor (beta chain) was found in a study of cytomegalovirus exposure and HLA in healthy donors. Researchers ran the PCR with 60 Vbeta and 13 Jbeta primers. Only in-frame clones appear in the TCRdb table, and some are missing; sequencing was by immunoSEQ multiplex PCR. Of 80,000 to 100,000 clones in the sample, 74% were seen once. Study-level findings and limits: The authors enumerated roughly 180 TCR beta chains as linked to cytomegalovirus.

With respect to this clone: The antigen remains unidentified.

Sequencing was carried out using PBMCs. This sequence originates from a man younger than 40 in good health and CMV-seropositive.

Here the CDR3 DNA reads TGTGCCAGCAGCGTAGCGCAGGGGGAGACCCAGTACTTC. It specifies CASSVAQGETQYF. The chain recombines TRBV9 with TRBJ2-5, with D possibly TRBD1 on 6 matching bases. The CDR3 covers 13 residues. Between the trimmed V and J ends, which lost 0 bases and 5 bases, there was a span of 8 bases. The germline gives CDR1 SGDLS, CDR2 YYNGEE. The variable domain in full, completed from reference TRBV9 and TRBJ2-5, reads DSGVTQTPKHLITATGQRVTLRCSPRSGDLSVYWYQQSLDQGLQFLIQYYNGEERAKGNILERFSAQQFPDLHSELNLSSLELGDSALYFCASSVAQGETQYFGPGTRLLVL.